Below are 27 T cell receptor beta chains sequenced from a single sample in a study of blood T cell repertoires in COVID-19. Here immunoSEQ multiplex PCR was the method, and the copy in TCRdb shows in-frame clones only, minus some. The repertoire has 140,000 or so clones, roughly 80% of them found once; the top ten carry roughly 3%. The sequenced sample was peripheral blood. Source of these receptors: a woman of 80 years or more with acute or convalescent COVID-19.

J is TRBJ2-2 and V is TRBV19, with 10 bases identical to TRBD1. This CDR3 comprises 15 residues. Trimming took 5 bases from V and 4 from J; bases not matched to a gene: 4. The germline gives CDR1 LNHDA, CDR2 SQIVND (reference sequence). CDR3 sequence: CASSVGQGVTGELFF. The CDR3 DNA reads TGTGCCAGTAGTGTCGGACAGGGGGTCACCGGGGAGCTGTTTTTT.

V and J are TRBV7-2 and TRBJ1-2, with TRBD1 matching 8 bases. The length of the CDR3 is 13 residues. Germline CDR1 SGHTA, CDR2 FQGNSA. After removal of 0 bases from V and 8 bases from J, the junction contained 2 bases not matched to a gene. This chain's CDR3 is CASSLATGGGYTF. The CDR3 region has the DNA TGTGCCAGCAGCTTAGCCACAGGGGGGGGCTACACCTTC.

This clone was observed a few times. CDR3 in DNA: TGTGCCAGCAGCTTAGTGCCTGGGACAGCGCCTAACTATGGCTACACCTTC. It yields the protein CASSLVPGTAPNYGYTF. The V call is TRBV11-2, the J call TRBJ1-2, with 7 bases lining up with TRBD1. Germline loops: CDR1 SGHAT, CDR2 FQNNGV. CDR3 length equals 17 residues. With V trimmed by 1 base and J by 0 bases, 8 bases remained unmatched.

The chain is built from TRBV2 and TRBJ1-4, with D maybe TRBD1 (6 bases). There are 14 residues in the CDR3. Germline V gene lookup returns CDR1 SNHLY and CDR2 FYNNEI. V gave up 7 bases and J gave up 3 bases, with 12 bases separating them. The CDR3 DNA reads TGTGCCAGCAAGCTGGGGGCTGCTAATGAAAAACTGTTTTTT. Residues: CASKLGAANEKLFF.

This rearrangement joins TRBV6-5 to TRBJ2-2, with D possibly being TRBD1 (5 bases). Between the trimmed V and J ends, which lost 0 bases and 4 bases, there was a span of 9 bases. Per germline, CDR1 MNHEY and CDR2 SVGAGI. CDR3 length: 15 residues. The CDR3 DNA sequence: TGTGCCAGCAGTTACTCGTTAAGGGGCACCGGGGAGCTGTTTTTT. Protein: CASSYSLRGTGELFF.

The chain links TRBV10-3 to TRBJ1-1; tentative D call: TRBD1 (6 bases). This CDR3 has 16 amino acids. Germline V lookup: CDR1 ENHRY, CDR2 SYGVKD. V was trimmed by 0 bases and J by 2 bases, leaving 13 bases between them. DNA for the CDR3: TGTGCCATCAGTGAGTCGACGCAGGGGAGTAACACTGAAGCTTTCTTT. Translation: CAISESTQGSNTEAFF.

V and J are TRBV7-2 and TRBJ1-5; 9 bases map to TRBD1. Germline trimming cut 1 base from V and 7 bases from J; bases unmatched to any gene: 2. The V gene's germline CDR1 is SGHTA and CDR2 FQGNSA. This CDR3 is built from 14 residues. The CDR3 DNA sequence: TGTGCCAGCAGCTTAGGACAGGGGGGACAGCCCCAGCATTTT. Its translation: CASSLGQGGQPQHF. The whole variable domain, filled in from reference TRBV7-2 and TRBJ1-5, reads GAGVSQSPSNKVTEKGKDVELRCDPISGHTALYWYRQSLGQGLEFLIYFQGNSAPDKSGLPSDRFSAERTGGSVSTLTIQRTQQEDSAVYLCASSLGQGGQPQHFGDGTRLSIL.

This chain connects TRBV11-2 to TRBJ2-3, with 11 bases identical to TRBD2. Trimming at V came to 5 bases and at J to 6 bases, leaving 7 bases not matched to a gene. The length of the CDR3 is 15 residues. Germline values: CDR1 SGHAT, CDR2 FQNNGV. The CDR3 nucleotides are TGTGCCAGCAGCCGTAGCGGGGGGGGCAGGGATACGCAGTATTTT. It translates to CASSRSGGGRDTQYF.

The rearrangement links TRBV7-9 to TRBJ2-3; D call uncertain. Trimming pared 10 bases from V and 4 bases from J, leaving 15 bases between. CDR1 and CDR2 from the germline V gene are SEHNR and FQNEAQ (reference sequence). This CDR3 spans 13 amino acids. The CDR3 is CATFTSGADTQYF. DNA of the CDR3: TGTGCCACCTTCACATCGGGTGCAGATACGCAGTATTTT.

The chain's CDR3 is CASSLYQGVYGYTF. The CDR3 DNA reads TGTGCCAGCAGCTTGTATCAGGGTGTCTATGGCTACACCTTC. V gene TRBV5-4 combines with J gene TRBJ1-2; TRBD1 is a possible D gene (5 bases). The length of the CDR3 is 14 residues. CDR1 and CDR2 (germline): SGHNT, YYREEE (reference sequence). V was shortened by 1 base and J by 4 bases, with 11 bases between the two germline ends.

CDR3 amino acids: CASSVAGQGAGEQYF. CDR3 sequence (DNA): TGTGCCAGCAGCGTGGCGGGACAGGGGGCTGGCGAGCAGTACTTC. V is TRBV9 and J is TRBJ2-7, with 12 bases lining up with TRBD1. V lost 2 bases, J lost 6 bases, and 6 bases stayed unmatched. The germline V gene encodes CDR1 SGDLS and CDR2 YYNGEE. The CDR3 consists of 15 residues.

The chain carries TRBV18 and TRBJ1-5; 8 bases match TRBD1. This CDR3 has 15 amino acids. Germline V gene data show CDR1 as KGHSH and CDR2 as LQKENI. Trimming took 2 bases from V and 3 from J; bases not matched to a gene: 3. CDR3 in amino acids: CASSPNRGYNQPQHF. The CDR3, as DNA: TGTGCCAGCTCACCAAACAGGGGGTACAATCAGCCCCAGCATTTT.

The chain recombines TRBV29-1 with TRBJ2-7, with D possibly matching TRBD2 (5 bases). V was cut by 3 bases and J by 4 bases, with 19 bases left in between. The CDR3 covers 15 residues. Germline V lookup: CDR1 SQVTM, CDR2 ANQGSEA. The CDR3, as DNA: TGCAGCGTTGAGTTCCCCCGGGAATCAAGGTACGAGCAGTACTTC. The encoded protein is CSVEFPRESRYEQYF.

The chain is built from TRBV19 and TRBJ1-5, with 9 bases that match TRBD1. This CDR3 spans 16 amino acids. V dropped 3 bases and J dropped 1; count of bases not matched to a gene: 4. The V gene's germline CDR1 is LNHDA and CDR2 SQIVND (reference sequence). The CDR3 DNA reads TGTGCCAGTAGTATGGGACAGGGCTTAAGCAATCAGCCCCAGCATTTT. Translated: CASSMGQGLSNQPQHF. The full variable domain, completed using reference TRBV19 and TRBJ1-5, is DGGITQSPKYLFRKEGQNVTLSCEQNLNHDAMYWYRQDPGQGLRLIYYSQIVNDFQKGDIAEGYSVSREKKESFPLTVTSAQKNPTAFYLCASSMGQGLSNQPQHFGDGTRLSIL.

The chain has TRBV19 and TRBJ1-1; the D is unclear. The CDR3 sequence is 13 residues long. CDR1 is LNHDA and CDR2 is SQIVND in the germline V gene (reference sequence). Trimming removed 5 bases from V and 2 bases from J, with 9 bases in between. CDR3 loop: CASSPPVNTEAFF. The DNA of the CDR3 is TGTGCCAGTAGTCCCCCGGTAAACACTGAAGCTTTCTTT.

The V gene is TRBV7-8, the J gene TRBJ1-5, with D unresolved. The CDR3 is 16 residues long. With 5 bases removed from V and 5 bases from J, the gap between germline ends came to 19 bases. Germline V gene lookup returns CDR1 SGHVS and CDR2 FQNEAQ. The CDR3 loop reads CASSRIAGVRDQPQHF. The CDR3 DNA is TGTGCCAGCAGCCGTATAGCGGGTGTGAGAGATCAGCCCCAGCATTTT.

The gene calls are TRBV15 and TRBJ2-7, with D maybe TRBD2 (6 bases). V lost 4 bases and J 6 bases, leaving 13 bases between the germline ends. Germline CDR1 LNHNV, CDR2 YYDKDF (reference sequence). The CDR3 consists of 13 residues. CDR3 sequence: CATSIHGGSEQYF. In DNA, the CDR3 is TGTGCCACCAGCATTCACGGGGGTTCCGAGCAGTACTTC. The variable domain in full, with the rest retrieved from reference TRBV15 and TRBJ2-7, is DAMVIQNPRYQVTQFGKPVTLSCSQTLNHNVMYWYQQKSSQAPKLLFHYYDKDFNNEADTPDNFQSRRPNTSFCFLDIRSPGLGDTAMYLCATSIHGGSEQYFGPGTRLTVT.

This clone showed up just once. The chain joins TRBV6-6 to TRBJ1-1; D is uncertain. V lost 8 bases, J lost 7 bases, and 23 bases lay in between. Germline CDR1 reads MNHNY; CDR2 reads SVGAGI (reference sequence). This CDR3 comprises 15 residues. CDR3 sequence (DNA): TGTGCCAGCGACATTATACGGCAGAAAACAAGTGAAGCTTTCTTT. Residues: CASDIIRQKTSEAFF.

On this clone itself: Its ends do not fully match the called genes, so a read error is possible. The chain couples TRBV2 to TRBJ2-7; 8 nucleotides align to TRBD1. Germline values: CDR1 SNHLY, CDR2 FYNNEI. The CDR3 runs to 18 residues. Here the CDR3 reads CTSSEAPLRTGSVHEQYF. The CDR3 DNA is TGTACCAGCAGTGAAGCGCCTTTAAGGACAGGGTCAGTCCACGAGCAGTACTTC.

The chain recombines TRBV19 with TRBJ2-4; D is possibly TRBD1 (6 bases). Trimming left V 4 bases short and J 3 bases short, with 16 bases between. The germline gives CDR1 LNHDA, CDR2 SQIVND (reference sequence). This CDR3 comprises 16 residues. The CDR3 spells CASSTRQAHHKNIQYF. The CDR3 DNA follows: TGTGCCAGTAGTACCCGACAGGCGCACCACAAAAACATTCAGTACTTC.

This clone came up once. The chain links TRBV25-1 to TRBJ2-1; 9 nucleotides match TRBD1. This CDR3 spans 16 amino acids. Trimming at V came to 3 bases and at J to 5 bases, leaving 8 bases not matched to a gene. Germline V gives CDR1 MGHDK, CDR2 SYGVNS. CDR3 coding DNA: TGTGCCAGCAGTGACCCGGGACAGGGAAACAACAATGAGCAGTTCTTC. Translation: CASSDPGQGNNNEQFF. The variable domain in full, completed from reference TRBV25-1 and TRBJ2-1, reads EADIYQTPRYLVIGTGKKITLECSQTMGHDKMYWYQQDPGMELHLIHYSYGVNSTEKGDLSSESTVSRIRTEHFPLTLESARPSHTSQYLCASSDPGQGNNNEQFFGPGTRLTVL.

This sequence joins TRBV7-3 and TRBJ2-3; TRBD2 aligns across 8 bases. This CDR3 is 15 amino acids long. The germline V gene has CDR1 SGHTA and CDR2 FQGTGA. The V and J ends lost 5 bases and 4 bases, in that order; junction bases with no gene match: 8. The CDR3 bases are TGTGCCAGCAGCCCACGGTCCGGGAGGGCAGATACGCAGTATTTT. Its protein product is CASSPRSGRADTQYF.

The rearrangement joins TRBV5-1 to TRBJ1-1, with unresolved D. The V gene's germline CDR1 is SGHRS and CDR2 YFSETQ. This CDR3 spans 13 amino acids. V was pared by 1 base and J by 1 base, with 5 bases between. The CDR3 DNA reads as TGCGCCAGCAGCTTGACACCGAACACTGAAGCTTTCTTT. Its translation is CASSLTPNTEAFF.

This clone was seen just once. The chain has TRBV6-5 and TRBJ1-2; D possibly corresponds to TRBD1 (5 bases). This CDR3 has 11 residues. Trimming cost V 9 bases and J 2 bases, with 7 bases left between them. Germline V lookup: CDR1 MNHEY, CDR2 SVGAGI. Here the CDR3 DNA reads TGTGCCAGTCGACAGAACTATGGCTACACCTTC. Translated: CASRQNYGYTF.

This chain's CDR3 is CASRGTYGLAGGQTQYF. In nucleotides, the CDR3 is TGTGCCAGCAGGGGAACCTATGGACTAGCGGGGGGACAGACCCAGTACTTC. This chain connects TRBV6-4 to TRBJ2-5, with 14 bases that match TRBD2. Germline V gives CDR1 MRHNA, CDR2 SNTAGT. The CDR3 length is 17 residues. V shed 6 bases and J 6 bases; nucleotides not matched to a gene: 12.

This CDR3 reads CASSVGAGSTDTQYF. The DNA of the CDR3 is TGTGCCAGCAGCGTAGGGGCGGGGAGCACAGATACGCAGTATTTT. The J gene is TRBJ2-3, the V gene TRBV9; maybe TRBD2 (6 bases). Germline CDR1 is SGDLS and CDR2 is YYNGEE. CDR3 size: 15 residues. Trimming shortened V by 0 bases and J by 0 bases, and 8 bases separated the two germline ends.

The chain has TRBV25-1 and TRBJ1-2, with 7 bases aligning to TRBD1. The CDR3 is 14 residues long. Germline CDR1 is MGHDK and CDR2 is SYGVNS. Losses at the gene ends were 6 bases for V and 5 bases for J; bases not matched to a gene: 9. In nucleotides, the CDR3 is TGTGCCAGCAGCGTTTCAGGGGGATCTTATGGCTACACCTTC. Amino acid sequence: CASSVSGGSYGYTF.